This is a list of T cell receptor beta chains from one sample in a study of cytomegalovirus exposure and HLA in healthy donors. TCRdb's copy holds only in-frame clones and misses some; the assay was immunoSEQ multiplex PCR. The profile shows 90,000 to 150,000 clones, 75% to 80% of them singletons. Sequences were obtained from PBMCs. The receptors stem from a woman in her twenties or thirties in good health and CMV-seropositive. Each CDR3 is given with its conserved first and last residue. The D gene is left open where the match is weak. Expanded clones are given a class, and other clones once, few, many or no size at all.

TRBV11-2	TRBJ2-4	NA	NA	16	TGTGCCAGCAGCCATTATGGGGCGCGAGCCAAAAACATTCAGTACTTC	CASSHYGARAKNIQYF
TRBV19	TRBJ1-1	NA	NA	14	TGTGCCAGTAGTATAGGTGCGAATGGGCTGGAAGCTTTCTTT	CASSIGANGLEAFF
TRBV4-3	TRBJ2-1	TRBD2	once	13	TGCGCCGGCAGCCGGAGGACTAGCGGGGGGGCCATCTTC	CAGSRRTSGGAIF
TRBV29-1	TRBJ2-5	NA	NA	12	TGCAGCGTTGGTCGGAGTGGGGAGACCCAGTACTTC	CSVGRSGETQYF
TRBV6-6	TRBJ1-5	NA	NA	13	TGTGCCAGCAGTGTTGATGCGGGGCAGCCCCAGCATTTT	CASSVDAGQPQHF
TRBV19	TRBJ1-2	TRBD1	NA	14	TGTGCCAGTAGTATGGACAGGGCCCTCTATGGCTACACCTTC	CASSMDRALYGYTF
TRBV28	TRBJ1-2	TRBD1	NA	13	TGTGCCAGCAGTTTTACAGGGGGATATGGCTACACCTTC	CASSFTGGYGYTF
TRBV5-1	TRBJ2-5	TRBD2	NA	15	TGCGCCAGCAGCTTATCCTTAGCGGGGCAAGAGACCCAGTACTTC	CASSLSLAGQETQYF
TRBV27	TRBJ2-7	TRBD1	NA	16	TGTGCCAGCAGTTTGAACTTGGAGACAGGGGTGGACGAGCAGTACTTC	CASSLNLETGVDEQYF
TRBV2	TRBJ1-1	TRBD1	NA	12	TGTGCCAGCAGTTCGGGACAGGATCGAGCTTTCTTT	CASSSGQDRAFF